The 27 T cell receptor beta chains below all came from one sample that was sequenced in a study of OX40 agonist ivuxolimab in advanced cancers. Data came from immunoSEQ multiplex PCR; TCRdb stores just in-frame clones and leaves some out. The sample holds roughly 70,000 clones, 80% to 90% seen once. The specimen comprised CD4+ or CD8+ T cells sorted from blood, sampled in a trial of the OX40 agonist ivuxolimab. These receptor sequences come from an adult with an advanced solid tumor such as melanoma, head and neck, liver or kidney cancer.

The chain links TRBV5-1 to TRBJ2-1; 7 bases fit TRBD2. V shed 0 bases and J 7 bases; nucleotides not matched to a gene: 7. From germline, CDR1 is SGHRS and CDR2 YFSETQ. This CDR3 is built from 15 residues. CDR3 protein: CASSLAGLVGNEQFF. In nucleotides, the CDR3 is TGCGCCAGCAGCTTGGCCGGACTAGTAGGTAATGAGCAGTTCTTC.

This chain connects TRBV10-2 to TRBJ2-2; D uncertain. This CDR3 contains 13 residues. V was pared by 3 bases and J by 3 bases, with 5 bases between. In germline, CDR1 is WSHSY, CDR2 SAAADI. CDR3 residues: CASSEADTGELFF. The CDR3 coding sequence is TGCGCCAGCAGTGAAGCCGACACCGGGGAGCTGTTTTTT.

This clone was picked up one time. The V call is TRBV28, the J call TRBJ2-7; possibly TRBD1 or TRBD2 for D (5 bases each). The CDR3 consists of 14 residues. Germline CDR1 is MDHEN and CDR2 is SYDVKM. V was pared by 8 bases and J by 3 bases, with 17 bases between. The CDR3: CASVLGTGIYEQYF. The CDR3 nucleotides read TGTGCCAGCGTATTGGGGACGGGGATCTACGAGCAGTACTTC.

The chain has TRBV18 and TRBJ1-5; D perhaps matches TRBD1 (5 bases). The CDR3 consists of 15 residues. The germline V gene has CDR1 KGHSH and CDR2 LQKENI. V lost 1 base and J 2 bases, leaving 9 bases between the germline ends. CDR3: CASSPLARGNQPQHF. The CDR3 DNA follows: TGTGCCAGCTCACCACTGGCCAGGGGCAATCAGCCCCAGCATTTT. The entire variable domain, with the rest obtained from reference TRBV18 and TRBJ1-5, is as follows: NAGVMQNPRHLVRRRGQEARLRCSPMKGHSHVYWYRQLPEEGLKFMVYLQKENIIDESGMPKERFSAEFPKEGPSILRIQQVVRGDSAAYFCASSPLARGNQPQHFGDGTRLSIL.

The chain links TRBV19 to TRBJ1-5; TRBD1 matches 7 bases. The CDR3 length is 17 residues. Germline V gives CDR1 LNHDA, CDR2 SQIVND (reference sequence). The V gene end was trimmed by 6 bases and the J gene end by 3 bases; junction bases not matched to a gene: 14. The CDR3 sequence is CASRAGTASRLNQPQHF. CDR3 sequence (DNA): TGTGCCAGTAGAGCCGGGACAGCAAGTCGCCTCAATCAGCCCCAGCATTTT.

This rearrangement joins TRBV19 to TRBJ1-5; D is unclear. CDR1 and CDR2 (germline): LNHDA, SQIVND (reference sequence). The CDR3 is 15 amino acids. V was shortened by 5 bases and J by 3 bases, with 14 bases between the two germline ends. The CDR3 here is CASSRREGPNQPQHF. The CDR3, as DNA: TGTGCCAGTAGTCGCCGAGAAGGGCCCAATCAGCCCCAGCATTTT.

This clone appeared a few times. V usage is TRBV18 and J usage is TRBJ2-2; 11 nucleotides align to TRBD2. Germline lookup yields CDR1 KGHSH and CDR2 LQKENI. Trimming cost V 5 bases and J 0 bases; bases outside gene matches: 5. This CDR3 spans 17 amino acids. The CDR3 region has the DNA TGTGCCAGCTCAGAGTCACTAGCGGGGGCGAACACCGGGGAGCTGTTTTTT. The encoded protein is CASSESLAGANTGELFF.

This clone occurred a few times. This chain links TRBV6-5 with TRBJ2-3; a weak D match, TRBD2 (7 bases). The CDR3 covers 14 residues. V was pared by 7 bases and J by 2 bases, with 13 bases between. The germline V gene encodes CDR1 MNHEY and CDR2 SVGAGI. The CDR3 loop reads CASMRGTTTDTQYF. The CDR3 nucleotides are TGTGCCAGCATGAGGGGGACTACCACAGATACGCAGTATTTT.

The chain links TRBV7-2 to TRBJ2-7, with 8 bases that match TRBD2. The CDR3 has 15 residues. The V and J ends lost 5 bases and 0 bases, in that order; junction bases with no gene match: 6. Germline V gives CDR1 SGHTA, CDR2 FQGNSA. Here the CDR3 DNA reads TGTGCCAGCAGCCACAGGACTAGCCGCTCCTACGAGCAGTACTTC. It encodes CASSHRTSRSYEQYF.

This sequence joins TRBV7-2 and TRBJ1-2; D not resolved. V lost 2 bases and J lost 4, with 14 bases in between. This CDR3 spans 15 amino acids. In germline, CDR1 is SGHTA, CDR2 FQGNSA. The CDR3 DNA is TGTGCCAGCAGCTTATCCAACGCCTCCCCCTATGGCTACACCTTC. Residues: CASSLSNASPYGYTF.

CDR3 nucleotide sequence: TGTGCCAGCAGCTTTCGAGGGACCCCCGAGCAGTACTTC. It translates to CASSFRGTPEQYF. This sequence joins TRBV5-5 and TRBJ2-7, with D perhaps matching TRBD1 or TRBD2 (5 bases each). This CDR3 is 13 amino acids long. V dropped 2 bases and J dropped 6 bases, with 12 bases sitting between them. CDR1 is SGHKS and CDR2 is YYEKEE in the germline V gene (reference sequence).

V gene TRBV9 combines with J gene TRBJ2-5; 10 bases align to TRBD2. The CDR3 has 15 residues. Germline-derived CDR1 and CDR2 are SGDLS and YYNGEE. Germline trimming cut 1 base from V and 4 bases from J; bases unmatched to any gene: 4. CDR3 in DNA: TGTGCCAGCAGCGTAAGCGGGGGGGCTTCAGAGACCCAGTACTTC. The encoded protein is CASSVSGGASETQYF.

This clone occurred once. CDR3 sequence (DNA): TGTGCCAGTAGTATAGGGACAGGGGCAGAGACCCAGTACTTC. Protein sequence: CASSIGTGAETQYF. The genes are TRBV19 and TRBJ2-5, with 9 bases that match TRBD1. The germline CDR1 and CDR2 sequences are LNHDA and SQIVND (reference sequence). The CDR3 length is 14 residues. The junction had 1 base not matched to a gene; V was cut back by 1 base and J by 4 bases.

CDR3 sequence reads: CASMSSGRARIYEQFF. For the CDR3, the DNA is TGTGCCAGCATGTCTAGCGGGAGGGCAAGAATCTATGAGCAGTTCTTC. The rearrangement uses TRBV2 and TRBJ2-1, with TRBD2 matching over 12 bases. Unmatched junction bases numbered 12, after V lost 7 bases and J lost 8 bases. CDR3 length: 16 residues. Germline CDR1 reads SNHLY; CDR2 reads FYNNEI.

CDR3 sequence (DNA): TGCGCCAGCAGCCAAGATGAGAGAACTAGCAGTTACACCGGGGAGCTGTTTTTT. This codes for CASSQDERTSSYTGELFF. The chain uses TRBV4-1 and TRBJ2-2; D is perhaps TRBD2 (6 bases). Between the trimmed V and J ends, which lost 0 bases and 3 bases, there was a span of 17 bases. The CDR3 is 18 residues long. Germline V gene data show CDR1 as MGHRA and CDR2 as YSYEKL.

The chain recombines TRBV2 with TRBJ2-3, with 10 positions matching TRBD1. Looked up from germline, CDR1 is SNHLY and CDR2 is FYNNEI. V dropped 8 bases and J dropped 5; count of bases not matched to a gene: 7. This CDR3 is 14 amino acids long. The CDR3 loop reads CASGRTGGIDTQYF. DNA of the CDR3: TGTGCCAGCGGTAGGACAGGGGGGATAGATACGCAGTATTTT.

The count of this clone is one. Here the CDR3 reads CASSTQAGAAYGYTF. The CDR3 bases are TGCGCCAGCAGCACCCAAGCAGGGGCTGCCTATGGCTACACCTTC. The gene calls are TRBV5-1 and TRBJ1-2; TRBD1 might be the D (6 bases). The CDR3 length is 15 residues. The germline V and J ends were trimmed by 4 bases and 4 bases, with 17 bases remaining between them. Germline V gene data show CDR1 as SGHRS and CDR2 as YFSETQ. The whole variable domain, filled in from reference TRBV5-1 and TRBJ1-2, reads KAGVTQTPRYLIKTRGQQVTLSCSPISGHRSVSWYQQTPGQGLQFLFEYFSETQRNKGNFPGRFSGRQFSNSRSEMNVSTLELGDSALYLCASSTQAGAAYGYTFGSGTRLTVV.

The V gene is TRBV5-1, the J gene TRBJ2-5; D gene uncertain. There are 12 residues in the CDR3. V was shortened by 2 bases and J by 3 bases, with 5 bases between the two germline ends. CDR1 and CDR2 from the germline V gene are SGHRS and YFSETQ. CDR3 loop: CASSFAEETQYF. The CDR3 bases are TGCGCCAGCAGCTTCGCGGAAGAGACCCAGTACTTC.

The chain links TRBV29-1 to TRBJ2-2, with D possibly TRBD1 on 6 matching bases. V lost 3 bases to trimming and J lost 6 bases, with 14 bases between them. The CDR3 totals 14 residues. In germline, CDR1 is SQVTM, CDR2 ANQGSEA. The CDR3 nucleotides are TGCAGCGTTGAGAATACAGGGTATGCCGGGGAGCTGTTTTTT. This codes for CSVENTGYAGELFF.

The chain couples TRBV6-5 to TRBJ2-1; TRBD1 might be the D (6 bases). The CDR3 has 12 residues. Trimming left V 6 bases short and J 7 bases short, with 10 bases between. Per germline, CDR1 MNHEY and CDR2 SVGAGI. DNA of the CDR3: TGTGCCAGCAGCAGGGGCGGGAATGAGCAGTTCTTC. This gives the protein CASSRGGNEQFF.

This chain connects TRBV6-6 to TRBJ1-2, with 9 bases lining up with TRBD1. Germline CDR1 and CDR2: MNHNY and SVGAGI (reference sequence). V lost 4 bases, J lost 3 bases, and 6 bases stayed unmatched. This CDR3 has 15 amino acids. This chain's CDR3 is CASSFSGQGHYGYTF. As DNA, the CDR3 is TGTGCCAGCAGTTTTTCGGGACAGGGTCACTATGGCTACACCTTC.

The chain links TRBV6-1 to TRBJ2-3; 8 nucleotides line up with TRBD1. The CDR3 length is 15 residues. Trimming removed 4 bases from V and 3 bases from J; junction bases left unmatched: 6. From germline, CDR1 is MNHNS and CDR2 SASEGT. The CDR3: CASSATGVVTDTQYF. The CDR3 DNA is TGTGCCAGCAGTGCGACAGGGGTTGTGACAGATACGCAGTATTTT.

This clone was counted a few times. This chain joins TRBV4-1 and TRBJ2-1, with 16 nucleotides matching TRBD2. Trimming took 3 bases from V and 5 from J; bases not matched to a gene: 1. Looked up from germline, CDR1 is MGHRA and CDR2 is YSYEKL. The CDR3 is 16 residues long. CDR3 sequence: CASSQGLAGGDNEQFF. The CDR3 DNA follows: TGCGCCAGCAGCCAGGGACTAGCGGGGGGGGACAATGAGCAGTTCTTC.

With regard to this clone: Because the CDR3 is missing its conserved closing phenylalanine or tryptophan, this is likely a read error. The chain's CDR3 is CASSPRAGDHGYTL. In DNA form, the CDR3 reads TGTGCCAGCAGCCCTCGAGCAGGGGACCATGGCTACACCCTC. The gene calls are TRBV7-3 and TRBJ1-2, with D possibly TRBD1 on 6 matching bases. The V gene's germline CDR1 is SGHTA and CDR2 FQGTGA. The CDR3 contains 14 residues. Deletions cut 5 bases from V and 6 bases from J, with 16 bases between.

This clone was observed a single time. The V and J genes are TRBV5-1 and TRBJ1-3; 8 bases are shared with TRBD1. The trim removed 0 bases at V and 2 bases at J, leaving 1 base unmatched. The CDR3 spans 15 residues. Germline V lookup: CDR1 SGHRS, CDR2 YFSETQ. The CDR3 spells CASSLGRGPGNTIYF. CDR3 nucleotides: TGCGCCAGCAGCTTGGGCAGGGGGCCTGGAAACACCATATATTTT.

As to this clone: Other DNA sequences in this sample translate to the same CDR3. The genes are TRBV30 and TRBJ2-2, with D possibly TRBD1 on 6 matching bases. The CDR3 length is 17 residues. Per germline, CDR1 GTSNPN and CDR2 SVGIG (reference sequence). V lost 3 bases, J lost 4 bases, and 21 bases lay in between. CDR3 bases: TGTGCCTGGAGACAGGGTGGGGGTATTCTAGGCACCGGGGAGCTGTTTTTT. This gives the protein CAWRQGGGILGTGELFF.

The chain is built from TRBV28 and TRBJ1-3; TRBD1 matches 10 bases. The J segment lost 1 base and the V segment lost 5 bases, leaving 11 bases of the junction unmatched. This CDR3 has 18 amino acids. Germline-derived CDR1 and CDR2 are MDHEN and SYDVKM. CDR3 sequence (DNA): TGTGCCAGCAGTCCTTCGGGACAGGGGTCCCGTTCTGGAAACACCATATATTTT. It yields the protein CASSPSGQGSRSGNTIYF.